These 27 T cell receptor beta chains originate from one sample sequenced in a study of T cells in Graves' hyperthyroidism and ophthalmopathy. RNA transcripts served as the template for amplifying TCR beta CDR3 regions. An initial round of RT-PCR targeting the TCR CDR3 relied on the HTBI primer set. Each CDR3 protein is one row after TCRdb ran MiXCR on the multiplex PCR reads. The table records around 610,000 distinct CDR3 sequences, about 15% of them present only once. The sequenced material came from blood. These receptors were taken from a woman in her thirties or forties with Graves' ophthalmopathy.

The J gene is TRBJ2-5, the V gene TRBV2; tentatively, D is TRBD1 (5 bases). The ends were cut back, 1 base at V and 1 base at J, with 10 bases in the middle. Germline CDR1 SNHLY, CDR2 FYNNEI. CDR3 size: 15 residues. The CDR3 protein is CASSEGAGSQETQYF. CDR3 nucleotide sequence: TGTGCCAGCAGTGAAGGGGCAGGGTCCCAAGAGACCCAGTACTTC.

The chain combines TRBV7-9 with TRBJ2-4, with 7 bases aligning to TRBD1. Trimming at V came to 5 bases and at J to 3 bases, leaving 7 bases not matched to a gene. The CDR3 sequence is 15 residues long. Germline assignment: CDR1 SEHNR and CDR2 FQNEAQ (reference sequence). Here the CDR3 reads CASSQYRGDKNIQYF. The CDR3 DNA sequence: TGTGCCAGCAGCCAATACAGGGGCGACAAAAACATTCAGTACTTC.

This clonotype was counted at least ten times. The chain uses TRBV28 and TRBJ2-7; 9 nucleotides agree with TRBD2. The germline gives CDR1 MDHEN, CDR2 SYDVKM. This CDR3 is built from 12 residues. The V gene end was trimmed by 11 bases and the J gene end by 8 bases; junction bases not matched to a gene: 10. Here the CDR3 reads CAGGTSSSKQYF. In DNA, the CDR3 is TGTGCCGGGGGGACTAGCTCTAGTAAGCAGTACTTC.

This clonotype has ten or more counts. The chain is built from TRBV29-1 and TRBJ2-7; 8 bases align to TRBD1. The germline CDR1 and CDR2 sequences are SQVTM and ANQGSEA. This CDR3 contains 14 residues. Trimming removed 6 bases from V and 9 bases from J; junction bases left unmatched: 16. The CDR3 region is CSVDRGKGDGTQYF. CDR3 nucleotides: TGCAGCGTAGACAGGGGTAAAGGCGATGGGACGCAGTACTTC.

This chain uses TRBV5-1 with TRBJ1-1; TRBD1 agrees at 9 bases. This CDR3 region has 15 residues. V shed 5 bases and J 3 bases; nucleotides not matched to a gene: 8. In germline, CDR1 is SGHRS, CDR2 YFSETQ. The DNA of the CDR3 is TGCGCCAGCAGGGACAGGGGCGCCGGGGACACTGAAGCTTTCTTT. This codes for CASRDRGAGDTEAFF.

At least ten counts were recorded for this clonotype. For the CDR3, the DNA is TGTGCCAGCAGCTTAGTTGACTCAGGCCACGAGCAGTACTTC. It yields the protein CASSLVDSGHEQYF. V usage is TRBV7-9 and J usage is TRBJ2-7; unclear D gene. The CDR3 is 14 amino acids. Germline CDR1 and CDR2: SEHNR and FQNEAQ (reference sequence). Trimming took 1 base from V and 5 from J, leaving 12 bases between them.

V usage is TRBV6-1 and J usage is TRBJ1-2; possible D gene TRBD1, 5 bases. The CDR3 length is 13 residues. V was clipped by 6 bases and J by 7 bases, with 15 bases between them. Germline CDR1 MNHNS, CDR2 SASEGT. The CDR3 spells CASSPDSDTGYTF. CDR3 DNA: TGTGCCAGCAGCCCTGACAGTGACACTGGCTACACCTTC.

This clonotype occurred many times. This rearrangement joins TRBV27 to TRBJ1-2; TRBD1 is a possible D gene (5 bases). The CDR3 extends over 16 amino acids. Germline V gene data show CDR1 as MNHEY and CDR2 as SMNVEV (reference sequence). The V end lost 5 bases, the J end lost 5 bases, and 21 bases lay between the germline ends. This CDR3 is CASSPLQGPARYGYTF. CDR3 nucleotides: TGTGCCAGCAGTCCCCTCCAGGGCCCAGCTAGGTATGGCTACACCTTC.

This clonotype was seen at least ten times. V usage is TRBV2 and J usage is TRBJ2-6; D is unclear. The CDR3 sequence is 14 residues long. Germline assignment: CDR1 SNHLY and CDR2 FYNNEI. Trimming stripped 6 bases from V and 2 bases from J, with 8 bases between. The CDR3 DNA reads as TGTGCCAGCAGCCCTTTGACTGGGGCCAACGTCCTGACTTTC. This encodes CASSPLTGANVLTF.

Remarks on this clonotype: One base away lies a much larger clone, so this may be a sequencing read error. CDR3 sequence: CASSYSPGTANGDIEAFF. CDR3 DNA: TGTGCCAGCAGTTATAGCCCCGGGACAGCGAACGGAGACATTGAAGCTTTCTTT. The gene calls are TRBV6-2 or TRBV6-3 and TRBJ1-1; 7 positions agree with TRBD1. With V trimmed by 3 bases and J by 7 bases, 20 bases remained unmatched. The CDR3 runs to 18 residues. Germline V gene lookup returns CDR1 MNHEY and CDR2 SVGEGT.

This clonotype was counted ten times or more. The rearrangement joins TRBV12-3 or TRBV12-4 to TRBJ1-2; 8 bases agree with TRBD1. The CDR3 extends over 16 amino acids. With 0 bases clipped from V and 8 bases from J, the junction kept 11 bases outside the gene matches. In DNA form, the CDR3 reads TGTGCCAGCAGTTTAGCGGGTCGGGCAGGGGGCTACGGCTACACCTTC. This translates into CASSLAGRAGGYGYTF.

The table lists this clonotype with many counts. V is TRBV6-1 and J is TRBJ2-7, with D perhaps matching TRBD2 (5 bases). From germline, CDR1 is MNHNS and CDR2 SASEGT. The V end lost 6 bases, the J end lost 3 bases, and 12 bases lay between the germline ends. The CDR3 totals 13 residues. The CDR3 DNA reads TGTGCCAGCAGGGAGAGGGTGAGCTACGAGCAGTACTTC. Its translation is CASRERVSYEQYF.

This clonotype was recorded at least ten times. V usage is TRBV15 and J usage is TRBJ2-7, with 8 bases that match TRBD1. Germline V CDR1 and CDR2: LNHNV, YYDKDF (reference sequence). The CDR3 runs 15 residues. The V segment lost 1 base and the J segment 6 bases; nucleotides outside the gene matches: 8. The CDR3 sequence: CATSRAGQGRGEQYF. DNA for the CDR3: TGTGCCACCAGCAGAGCTGGACAGGGTCGCGGCGAGCAGTACTTC.

This clonotype was detected ten times or more. The rearrangement joins TRBV5-1 to TRBJ1-2; the D is unclear. V gave up 9 bases and J gave up 2 bases, with 26 bases separating them. The germline V gene encodes CDR1 SGHRS and CDR2 YFSETQ. The CDR3 is 17 residues long. CDR3 coding DNA: TGCGCCACCTCCAACGGCGGCGACAAGATCCTAAACTATGGCTACACCTTC. Translation gives CATSNGGDKILNYGYTF.

This clonotype was observed at least ten times. The chain links TRBV12-3 or TRBV12-4 to TRBJ1-3, with TRBD1 matching 8 bases. The CDR3 length is 17 residues. Trimming took 6 bases from V and 1 from J; bases not matched to a gene: 11. CDR3 DNA sequence: TGTGCCAGCAGCCCCTTATCAGGGGGCGTGTCTGGAAACACCATATATTTT. It is translated as CASSPLSGGVSGNTIYF.

The CDR3 here is CASHSRTSGSNEQYF. CDR3 DNA: TGTGCCAGCCACAGCAGGACTAGCGGGAGTAACGAGCAGTACTTC. The V gene is TRBV6-1, the J gene TRBJ2-7; TRBD2 matches at 13 bases. The germline CDR1 and CDR2 sequences are MNHNS and SASEGT. The J segment lost 5 bases and the V segment lost 8 bases, leaving 9 bases of the junction unmatched. This CDR3 is built from 15 residues.

The chain employs TRBV28 and TRBJ2-7; 7 bases are a match to TRBD2. With V trimmed by 3 bases and J by 1 base, 6 bases remained unmatched. CDR3 length: 15 amino acids. CDR1 is MDHEN and CDR2 is SYDVKM in the germline V gene. The DNA of the CDR3 is TGTGCCAGCAGTTTCCGTCTAGCGGTTTCCTACGAGCAGTACTTC. This codes for CASSFRLAVSYEQYF. The full variable domain, rest sourced from reference TRBV28 and TRBJ2-7, is DVKVTQSSRYLVKRTGEKVFLECVQDMDHENMFWYRQDPGLGLRLIYFSYDVKMKEKGDIPEGYSVSREKKERFSLILESASTNQTSMYLCASSFRLAVSYEQYFGPGTRLTVT.

This clonotype was detected only a few times. The rearrangement uses TRBV5-1 and TRBJ2-1; 7 nucleotides align to TRBD2. After removal of 4 bases from V and 4 bases from J, the junction contained 8 bases not matched to a gene. The length of the CDR3 is 15 residues. Germline V gives CDR1 SGHRS, CDR2 YFSETQ. This chain's CDR3 is CASSPGSGGYNEQFF. The CDR3 DNA is TGCGCCAGCAGCCCGGGATCCGGGGGGTACAATGAGCAGTTCTTC.

This clonotype showed up many times. The V and J genes are TRBV12-3 or TRBV12-4 and TRBJ2-7; D not resolved. Trimming shortened V by 5 bases and J by 2 bases, and 16 bases separated the two germline ends. This CDR3 is 15 amino acids long. The CDR3 DNA sequence: TGTGCCAGCAGTCCCCTCTACCCAGAAACCTACGAGCAGTACTTC. It specifies CASSPLYPETYEQYF.

This clonotype was counted once. V is TRBV7-3 and J is TRBJ2-7, with a tentative D call TRBD2 (5 bases). From germline, CDR1 is SGHTA and CDR2 FQGTGA. This CDR3 comprises 13 residues. V lost 2 bases, J lost 7 bases, and 12 bases lay in between. This CDR3 reads CASSLSQRAEQYF. The CDR3 nucleotides read TGTGCCAGCAGCTTATCCCAGAGGGCGGAGCAGTACTTC. The whole variable domain, remainder taken from reference TRBV7-3 and TRBJ2-7, is GAGVSQTPSNKVTEKGKYVELRCDPISGHTALYWYRQSLGQGPEFLIYFQGTGAADDSGLPNDRFFAVRPEGSVSTLKIQRTERGDSAVYLCASSLSQRAEQYFGPGTRLTVT.

This clonotype appeared many times. Here the CDR3 reads CASSLVQFNEKLFF. CDR3 nucleotides: TGTGCCAGCAGCTTGGTACAATTTAATGAAAAACTGTTTTTT. V is TRBV5-8 and J is TRBJ1-4; D remains ambiguous. V was trimmed by 0 bases and J by 4 bases, leaving 7 bases between them. Germline CDR1 SGHTS, CDR2 YDEGEE. The CDR3 is 14 amino acids.

This clonotype was seen many times. V is TRBV28 and J is TRBJ1-2; maybe TRBD1 (6 bases). Germline V gene data show CDR1 as MDHEN and CDR2 as SYDVKM. This CDR3 has 18 residues. The ends were cut back, 6 bases at V and 5 bases at J, with 28 bases in the middle. CDR3 region: CASSQIPTHRKQGYGYTF. The CDR3 bases are TGTGCCAGCAGCCAGATCCCAACGCACCGAAAACAGGGATATGGCTACACCTTC.

This clonotype was seen many times. The V call is TRBV6-5, the J call TRBJ2-7, with a weak D call TRBD1 (6 bases). The CDR3 totals 14 residues. Trimming took 4 bases from V and 5 from J, leaving 15 bases between them. CDR1 MNHEY and CDR2 SVGAGI come from the germline V gene. CDR3 in amino acids: CASSWGPPADEQYF. The CDR3 DNA sequence: TGTGCCAGCAGTTGGGGGCCCCCAGCAGACGAGCAGTACTTC.

This clonotype was counted between two and nine times. Possible read error: a much larger clone is one base away. The chain couples TRBV10-3 to TRBJ2-2; 8 nucleotides line up with TRBD1. The CDR3 sequence is 15 residues long. CDR1 is ENHRY, CDR2 SYGVKD, per germline. Here the CDR3 DNA reads TGTGTCATCCGGGCGCCAGACAGGGGATACGGGGAGCTGTTTTTT. This translates into CVIRAPDRGYGELFF.

This clonotype was seen repeatedly, ten times or more. This chain links TRBV20-1 with TRBJ2-2; maybe TRBD2 (6 bases). V was clipped by 6 bases and J by 1 base, with 12 bases between them. The germline V gene encodes CDR1 DFQATT and CDR2 SNEGSKA (reference sequence). The CDR3 length is 14 residues. The CDR3 region has the DNA TGCAGTGCAACGGGACTTTTGAACACCGGGGAGCTGTTTTTT. Translation: CSATGLLNTGELFF.

This clonotype has ten or more counts. No DNA is shown, since the ends of the CDR3 on it are uncertain; the CDR3 is the one TCRdb lists. V usage is TRBV12-3 or TRBV12-4 and J usage is TRBJ2-7; no DNA check was done on the table's D call, TRBD1. The CDR3 sequence runs 13 residues, both termini included. CDR3 amino acids: CASSSSTAYEQYF.

This clonotype has a count of ten or more. V is TRBV7-3 and J is TRBJ2-5; D gene uncertain. V lost 5 bases and J lost 4, with 14 bases in between. This CDR3 has 14 amino acids. The V gene's germline CDR1 is SGHTA and CDR2 FQGTGA. CDR3 sequence reads: CASSVGIGGETQYF. The CDR3, as DNA: TGTGCCAGCAGCGTGGGGATAGGTGGAGAGACCCAGTACTTC.